The source of this TCR beta chain is a study of beta chain features in type 1 diabetes. TCRB transcripts that were expressed got sequenced, as all of the isolated RNA had been reverse transcribed. Profiling relied on immunoSEQ multiplex PCR, and the TCRdb table lists in-frame clones only, not all of them. Altogether roughly 40,000 clones are present, around 45% being singletons, with the ten largest covering more than 0.6%. The germline CDR1 and CDR2 sequences are MNHEY and SMNVEV (reference sequence). J lost 8 bases, V lost 8 bases, and 18 bases had no gene match. The CDR3 covers 17 residues. The source is a woman under 30 in good health. This sequence joins TRBV27 and TRBJ2-1; 10 bases are shared with TRBD1. Sequencing was done on a sample of central memory CD4+ T cells from blood. CDR3: CASCPGGRDRGADEQFF. CDR3 coding DNA: TGTGCCAGCTGCCCAGGGGGCCGGGACAGGGGTGCTGATGAGCAGTTCTTC.